These 4 T cell receptor beta chains were sequenced from one sample in a study of beta chain features in type 1 diabetes. Whole-study results and caveats: Type 1 diabetes patients had moderately but significantly shorter TCRB CDR3s in all four CD4+ subsets.

No antigens are known for them. All of the isolated RNA was reverse transcribed, so expressed TCRB transcripts were sequenced. TCRdb's copy holds only in-frame clones and misses some; the assay was immunoSEQ multiplex PCR. This sample carries 640,000 or so clones, over 13% of them seen once, and the ten largest clones take 0.035% to 0.045%. The sequenced material came from naive CD4+ T cells from blood. The receptor source for this set is a man younger than 35 with type 1 diabetes.

This clone has more than one count but fewer than ten. The J gene is TRBJ2-1, the V gene TRBV5-1; tentative D call: TRBD1 (6 bases). Germline V gives CDR1 SGHRS, CDR2 YFSETQ. The V end lost 4 bases, the J end lost 0 bases, and 11 bases lay between the germline ends. The length of the CDR3 is 15 residues. As DNA, the CDR3 is TGCGCCAGCAGCCCCCTGACAGGCTCCTACAATGAGCAGTTCTTC. It translates to CASSPLTGSYNEQFF.

This clone was counted only a few times. The genes are TRBV6-5 and TRBJ1-2; D might be TRBD1 (6 bases). This CDR3 has 15 amino acids. CDR1 MNHEY and CDR2 SVGAGI come from the germline V gene. The V end was cut by 7 bases, the J end by 0 bases, with 15 bases between. As DNA, the CDR3 is TGTGCCAGCACCACACAGGGTTTAGCTAACTATGGCTACACCTTC. It yields the protein CASTTQGLANYGYTF.

The J gene is TRBJ2-1, the V gene TRBV7-2; D is possibly TRBD2 (7 bases). V lost 4 bases, J lost 4 bases, and 14 bases lay in between. Germline V gives CDR1 SGHTA, CDR2 FQGNSA. The CDR3 length is 15 residues. CDR3 amino acids: CASSSTAGAYNEQFF. In nucleotides, the CDR3 is TGTGCCAGCAGCTCAACGGCGGGGGCGTACAATGAGCAGTTCTTC.

The chain combines TRBV6-5 with TRBJ2-2; 7 bases agree with TRBD2. CDR1 is MNHEY, CDR2 SVGAGI, per germline. The trim removed 2 bases at V and 8 bases at J, leaving 2 bases unmatched. The CDR3 is 13 amino acids. The CDR3 region is CASSYREEGELFF. CDR3 sequence (DNA): TGTGCCAGCAGTTACCGGGAGGAAGGGGAGCTGTTTTTT.